Listed below are T cell receptor beta chains from one sample, sequenced in a study of molecular identifiers for immune sequencing clone quantification. MiXCR was run by TCRdb on the PCR reads, yielding one entry per CDR3 protein. The sample lists over 50,000 distinct CDR3 sequences, around 33% occurring once. The specimen sequenced was naive CD8+ T cells from blood, with Jurkat cell RNA spiked in. The receptors were sampled from a human donor in good health. Some libraries in this study had Jurkat cell RNA spiked in. The CDR3 runs from the conserved cysteine through the conserved F or W. D genes are given only for firm matches. Clone size is not always given. Where it is, it says once, few, many or a class for expanded clones.

CASSQWDNNQPQHF	TGTGCCAGCAGCCAATGGGACAACAATCAGCCCCAGCATTTT	TRBV14	many	TRBJ1-5	.
CASSLVWGNTGELFF	TGTGCCAGCAGCTTAGTGTGGGGTAACACCGGGGAGCTGTTTTTT	TRBV7-6	.	TRBJ2-2	.
CASSLGWTPQPQHF	TGTGCCAGCAGCTTAGGCTGGACGCCTCAGCCCCAGCATTTT	TRBV5-6	many	TRBJ1-5	.
CASSFGAGGSQETQYF	TGTGCCAGCAGCTTCGGAGCGGGAGGCTCCCAAGAGACCCAGTACTTC	TRBV7-9	.	TRBJ2-5	TRBD2
CASSVGQGITDTQYF	TGTGCCAGCAGCGTTGGACAGGGTATCACAGATACGCAGTATTTT	TRBV6-4	many	TRBJ2-3	TRBD1
CASSGDPSYF	TGTGCCAGCAGTGGGGACCCATCGTACTTC	TRBV9	.	TRBJ2-7	.
CASTQRRGLQEKLFF	TGCGCCAGCACCCAGAGGAGGGGGCTTCAGGAAAAACTGTTTTTT	TRBV23-1	.	TRBJ1-4	TRBD1
CASSLRENIQYF	TGTGCCAGCAGTTTAAGGGAGAACATTCAGTACTTC	TRBV12-3/TRBV12-4	once	TRBJ2-4	.
CASSVGAGVNIQYF	TGTGCCAGCAGCGTAGGTGCGGGAGTAAACATTCAGTACTTC	TRBV9	few	TRBJ2-4	TRBD2
CASSLVGSLLNTEAFF	TGTGCCAGCAGCTTGGTCGGTTCACTCTTGAACACTGAAGCTTTCTTT	TRBV5-6	.	TRBJ1-1	.
CASSYPSGPTGTQYF	TGTGCCAGCAGCTACCCTAGCGGCCCCACAGGTACGCAGTATTTT	TRBV11-2	.	TRBJ2-3	TRBD2
CSAPSDSTTGLAVYEQYF	TGCAGTGCTCCCTCAGACAGCACCACAGGACTAGCGGTATACGAGCAGTACTTC	TRBV20-1	.	TRBJ2-7	TRBD2
CASGFNEQIF	TGTGCCAGCGGATTCAATGAGCAGATCTTC	TRBV27	.	TRBJ2-1	.
CASSGQPPYEQYF	TGTGCCAGCAGTGGGCAGCCCCCCTACGAGCAGTACTTC	TRBV28	few	TRBJ2-7	.
CASSTPRTSGREPFPDIQYF	TGTGCCAGCAGTACCCCGCGGACTAGCGGGAGGGAGCCATTTCCGGACATTCAGTACTTC	TRBV28	.	TRBJ2-4	TRBD2
CASSTMGQGYNEQFF	TGCGCCAGCAGCACAATGGGACAGGGTTACAATGAGCAGTTCTTC	TRBV4-3	.	TRBJ2-1	TRBD1
CASSFVAGPDTQYF	TGTGCCAGCAGTTTTGTGGCGGGGCCAGATACGCAGTATTTT	TRBV28	medium-sized	TRBJ2-3	.
CASSLHPRGLGNTGELFF	TGTGCCAGCAGCTTACACCCCCGGGGACTAGGGAACACCGGGGAGCTGTTTTTT	TRBV7-3	.	TRBJ2-2	TRBD2
CSVSDGNEAFF	TGCAGCGTGAGTGACGGAAACGAAGCTTTCTTT	TRBV29-1	many	TRBJ1-1	.
CASSLDWGETQYF	TGTGCCAGCAGCTTGGATTGGGGTGAGACCCAGTACTTC	TRBV5-6	few	TRBJ2-5	.
CASSDRAPYEQYF	TGTGCCAGCAGTGACAGGGCGCCCTACGAGCAGTACTTC	TRBV6-2/TRBV6-3	many	TRBJ2-7	TRBD1
CASSQNRDEQYF	TGCGCCAGCAGCCAAAACAGGGACGAGCAGTACTTC	TRBV4-3	many	TRBJ2-7	.